This TCR beta chain was captured by sequencing in a study of PD-1 blockade in classical Hodgkin lymphoma. Data came from immunoSEQ multiplex PCR; TCRdb stores just in-frame clones and leaves some out. The sample records approximately 24,000 clones, around 80% being singletons. This CDR3 has 13 amino acids. Per germline, CDR1 MGHRA and CDR2 YSYEKL. The V and J ends lost 3 bases and 7 bases, in that order; junction bases with no gene match: 4. Notes on this clone: The antigen is unknown.

Study observations and caveats: CD4+ TCR diversity, unlike CD8+, rose significantly by C4D1. Sources of repertoire differences remain undefined, possibly disease activity or prior therapy. Nivolumab initiation under 1 year post-ASCT meant exclusion.

All the patients suffered relapse after autologous stem cell transplantation, and brentuximab vedotin exposure differed. The genes are TRBV4-1 and TRBJ1-1, with 8 bases identical to TRBD1. The source of this sequence is a human donor with classical Hodgkin lymphoma. The material sequenced was peripheral blood mononuclear cells (PBMCs), taken before the second cycle of nivolumab. The CDR3: CASSHRTGYEAFF. The CDR3 DNA reads as TGCGCCAGCAGCCATAGGACAGGGTATGAAGCTTTCTTT.